Presented here are 19 T cell receptor beta chains from one specimen sequenced in a study of blood T cell repertoires in COVID-19. The method was immunoSEQ multiplex PCR; TCRdb's version includes in-frame clones alone and lacks a portion of them. The repertoire holds 100,000 to 150,000 clones, with over 75% as singletons. Sample: peripheral blood. The origin of the receptors is an elderly man with active or convalescent COVID-19.

This clone was counted once. The V gene is TRBV3-1 (or the pseudogene TRBV3-2), the J gene TRBJ2-7; D is unclear. Germline values: CDR1 LGHDT, CDR2 YNNKEL (reference sequence). The length of the CDR3 is 12 residues. The V end was cut by 1 base, the J end by 3 bases, with 4 bases between. This CDR3 reads CASSQVYYEQYF. DNA for the CDR3: TGTGCCAGCAGCCAAGTTTACTACGAGCAGTACTTC.

The J gene is TRBJ1-6, the V gene TRBV28, with D perhaps matching TRBD1 (5 bases). V was shortened by 7 bases and J by 6 bases, with 19 bases between the two germline ends. Germline CDR1 and CDR2: MDHEN and SYDVKM. CDR3 length: 16 residues. CDR3 DNA sequence: TGTGCCAGCACCTCCGGCGGGGGTGTAAGTAATTCACCCCTCCACTTT. Protein: CASTSGGGVSNSPLHF.

For this clone: In the same sample, other DNA sequences code for this CDR3. This chain connects TRBV9 to TRBJ1-5; 7 nucleotides line up with TRBD1. Germline V lookup: CDR1 SGDLS, CDR2 YYNGEE. This CDR3 has 14 residues. The V gene end was trimmed by 2 bases and the J gene end by 6 bases; junction bases not matched to a gene: 5. The CDR3 region is CASSVEGAGQPQHF. CDR3 nucleotides: TGTGCCAGCAGCGTTGAGGGGGCGGGTCAGCCCCAGCATTTT.

This chain uses TRBV7-2 with TRBJ1-5; TRBD1 agrees at 9 bases. The ends lost 3 bases at V and 1 base at J; junction bases unmatched: 7. The CDR3 runs 17 residues. Germline CDR1 reads SGHTA; CDR2 reads FQGNSA. In DNA form, the CDR3 reads TGTGCCAGCAGCTTCTCCGGGACAGGGACCAGCAATCAGCCCCAGCATTTT. It is translated as CASSFSGTGTSNQPQHF.

This clone was found once. The chain employs TRBV29-1 and TRBJ2-6, with a possible D match to TRBD2 (7 bases). The CDR3 has 17 residues. Trimming shortened V by 6 bases and J by 0 bases, and 18 bases separated the two germline ends. Germline V lookup: CDR1 SQVTM, CDR2 ANQGSEA. The CDR3 DNA follows: TGCAGCGTGGGGGGGCGGGCCAGCCACTCTGGGGCCAACGTCCTGACTTTC. Its translation: CSVGGRASHSGANVLTF.

This clone appeared a single time. J is TRBJ1-6 and V is TRBV5-1; D uncertain. Germline values: CDR1 SGHRS, CDR2 YFSETQ. Trimming shortened V by 0 bases and J by 5 bases, and 9 bases separated the two germline ends. This CDR3 is built from 15 residues. The chain's CDR3 is CASSLVGGDNSPLHF. In DNA, the CDR3 is TGCGCCAGCAGCTTGGTCGGCGGGGATAATTCACCCCTCCACTTT.

The genes are TRBV7-9 and TRBJ1-4, with unresolved D. CDR3 length equals 14 residues. Between the trimmed V and J ends, which lost 1 base and 6 bases, there was a span of 9 bases. Germline V lookup: CDR1 SEHNR, CDR2 FQNEAQ (reference sequence). CDR3 coding DNA: TGTGCCAGCAGCTTAGGTCGGGGTGATGAAAAACTGTTTTTT. Its translation: CASSLGRGDEKLFF. The whole variable domain, filled in from reference TRBV7-9 and TRBJ1-4, reads DTGVSQNPRHKITKRGQNVTFRCDPISEHNRLYWYRQTLGQGPEFLTYFQNEAQLEKSRLLSDRFSAERPKGSFSTLEIQRTEQGDSAMYLCASSLGRGDEKLFFGSGTQLSVL.

V and J are TRBV9 and TRBJ2-3, with 11 bases fitting TRBD2. Germline CDR1 is SGDLS and CDR2 is YYNGEE. With V trimmed by 0 bases and J by 3 bases, 3 bases remained unmatched. There are 16 residues in the CDR3. CDR3 sequence (DNA): TGTGCCAGCAGCGTAGGACTAGCGGGACGGACAGATACGCAGTATTTT. This encodes CASSVGLAGRTDTQYF.

V usage is TRBV9 and J usage is TRBJ2-7, with D perhaps TRBD1 (5 bases). Trimming stripped 3 bases from V and 2 bases from J, with 9 bases between. CDR3 size: 13 residues. Germline assignment: CDR1 SGDLS and CDR2 YYNGEE. The CDR3 spells CASSEGQAYEQYF. The CDR3 DNA sequence: TGTGCCAGCAGCGAGGGGCAGGCCTACGAGCAGTACTTC.

The rearrangement joins TRBV15 to TRBJ1-4; TRBD1 agrees at 7 bases. The CDR3 totals 16 residues. Germline CDR1 and CDR2: LNHNV and YYDKDF (reference sequence). Trimming removed 3 bases from V and 4 bases from J; junction bases left unmatched: 8. CDR3 region: CATSRTGQSYNEKLFF. CDR3 DNA sequence: TGTGCCACCAGCAGGACGGGACAGTCGTATAATGAAAAACTGTTTTTT.

V is TRBV10-2 and J is TRBJ1-1, with a tentative D call TRBD1 (6 bases). Germline lookup yields CDR1 WSHSY and CDR2 SAAADI. Trimming stripped 2 bases from V and 5 bases from J, with 12 bases between. The CDR3 contains 14 residues. The CDR3 spells CASSEEQGWTEAFF. The DNA for the CDR3 is TGCGCCAGCAGTGAGGAACAGGGTTGGACTGAAGCTTTCTTT.

V usage is TRBV19 and J usage is TRBJ1-2; D is unclear. The CDR3 is made up of 13 amino acids. CDR1 LNHDA and CDR2 SQIVND come from the germline V gene (reference sequence). V was shortened by 1 base and J by 4 bases, with 7 bases between the two germline ends. This chain's CDR3 is CASSIGAAYGYTF. The CDR3 DNA is TGTGCCAGTAGTATAGGGGCAGCCTATGGCTACACCTTC. Full variable domain (outside the CDR3, taken from reference TRBV19 and TRBJ1-2): DGGITQSPKYLFRKEGQNVTLSCEQNLNHDAMYWYRQDPGQGLRLIYYSQIVNDFQKGDIAEGYSVSREKKESFPLTVTSAQKNPTAFYLCASSIGAAYGYTFGSGTRLTVV.

This clone was recorded only once. This chain joins TRBV23-1 and TRBJ1-4, with 7 bases fitting TRBD1. TRBV23-1 is an ORF, with its function uncertain. This CDR3 is 16 amino acids long. The trim removed 0 bases at V and 3 bases at J, leaving 4 bases unmatched. CDR3 loop: CASSQSEGAANEKLFF. CDR3 bases: TGCGCCAGCAGTCAATCGGAGGGGGCAGCTAATGAAAAACTGTTTTTT.

The chain joins TRBV19 to TRBJ1-1, with TRBD1 matching 10 bases. The ends lost 5 bases at V and 5 bases at J; junction bases unmatched: 5. This CDR3 contains 14 residues. Germline V CDR1 and CDR2: LNHDA, SQIVND (reference sequence). CDR3 in DNA: TGTGCCAGTAGTTCGACAGGGGGCAGGACTGAAGCTTTCTTT. Its protein is CASSSTGGRTEAFF.

This clone was detected only a few times. The CDR3 sequence is CASSIRGAGGNTGELFF. The CDR3 coding sequence is TGTGCCAGTAGTATTAGAGGGGCAGGGGGGAACACCGGGGAGCTGTTTTTT. V gene TRBV19 combines with J gene TRBJ2-2; 7 bases are shared with TRBD1. This CDR3 is 17 amino acids long. Per the germline V gene, CDR1 is LNHDA and CDR2 is SQIVND (reference sequence). J lost 1 base, V lost 3 bases, and 8 bases had no gene match. The variable domain in full, with the rest retrieved from reference TRBV19 and TRBJ2-2, is DGGITQSPKYLFRKEGQNVTLSCEQNLNHDAMYWYRQDPGQGLRLIYYSQIVNDFQKGDIAEGYSVSREKKESFPLTVTSAQKNPTAFYLCASSIRGAGGNTGELFFGEGSRLTVL.

The chain joins TRBV19 to TRBJ1-2; D ambiguous. Germline CDR1 reads LNHDA; CDR2 reads SQIVND (reference sequence). V lost 4 bases, J lost 2 bases, and 8 bases lay in between. The CDR3 length is 13 residues. CDR3 bases: TGTGCCAGTAGTAGGAACAGAAACTATGGCTACACCTTC. This translates into CASSRNRNYGYTF.

V is TRBV5-1 and J is TRBJ2-6; D is perhaps TRBD1 (5 bases). Germline assignment: CDR1 SGHRS and CDR2 YFSETQ. The CDR3 is 15 amino acids. The ends were cut back, 4 bases at V and 0 bases at J, with 8 bases in the middle. The DNA for the CDR3 is TGCGCCAGCAGCCTAGACAGCTCTGGGGCCAACGTCCTGACTTTC. It translates to CASSLDSSGANVLTF.

In this sample, this clone turned up once. The J gene is TRBJ1-6, the V gene TRBV5-4; D is unclear. V was trimmed by 1 base and J by 5 bases, leaving 10 bases between them. Germline values: CDR1 SGHNT, CDR2 YYREEE (reference sequence). The CDR3 contains 15 residues. CDR3 DNA: TGTGCCAGCAGCTTGATTGGTCAGGATAATTCACCCCTCCACTTT. Its protein product is CASSLIGQDNSPLHF. Together with reference TRBV5-4 and TRBJ1-6, the CDR3 gives the full variable domain: ETGVTQSPTHLIKTRGQQVTLRCSSQSGHNTVSWYQQALGQGPQFIFQYYREEENGRGNFPPRFSGLQFPNYSSELNVNALELDDSALYLCASSLIGQDNSPLHFGNGTRLTVT.

The V call is TRBV11-2, the J call TRBJ1-2; TRBD1 is a possible D gene (5 bases). CDR3 size: 14 residues. V lost 3 bases and J 0 bases, leaving 8 bases between the germline ends. CDR1 is SGHAT and CDR2 is FQNNGV in the germline V gene. The DNA of the CDR3 is TGTGCCAGCAGCTTTGGACAAGCTAACTATGGCTACACCTTC. It translates to CASSFGQANYGYTF.